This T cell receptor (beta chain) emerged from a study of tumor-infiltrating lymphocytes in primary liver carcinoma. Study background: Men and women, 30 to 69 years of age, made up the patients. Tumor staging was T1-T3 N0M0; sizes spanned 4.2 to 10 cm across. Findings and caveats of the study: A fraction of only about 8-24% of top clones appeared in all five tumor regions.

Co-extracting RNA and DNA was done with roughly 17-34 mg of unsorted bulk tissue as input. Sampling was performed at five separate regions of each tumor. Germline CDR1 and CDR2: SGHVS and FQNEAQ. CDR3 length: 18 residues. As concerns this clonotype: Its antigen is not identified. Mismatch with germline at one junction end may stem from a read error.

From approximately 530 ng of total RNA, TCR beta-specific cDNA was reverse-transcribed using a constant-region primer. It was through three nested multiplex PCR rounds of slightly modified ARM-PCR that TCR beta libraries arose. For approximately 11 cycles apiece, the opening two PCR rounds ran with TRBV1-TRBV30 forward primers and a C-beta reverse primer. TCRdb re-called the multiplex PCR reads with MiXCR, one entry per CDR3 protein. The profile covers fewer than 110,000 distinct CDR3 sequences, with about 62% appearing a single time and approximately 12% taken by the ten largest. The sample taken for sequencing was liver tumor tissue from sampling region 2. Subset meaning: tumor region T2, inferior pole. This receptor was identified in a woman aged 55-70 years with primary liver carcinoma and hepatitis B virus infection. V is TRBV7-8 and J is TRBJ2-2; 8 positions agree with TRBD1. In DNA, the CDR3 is TGTGCTAGCAGCACCCGGACAGGGCTGGGGGTGGATACCGGGGAGCTGTTTTTT. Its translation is CASSTRTGLGVDTGELFF.